This TCR beta chain was identified in a study of somatic mutations in cytotoxic T cells in rheumatoid arthritis. Study overall: The flow sorting of some V beta antibody-stained T-cell populations reached nearly 100% purity, and the sorted populations included V beta1+ cells sequenced for TCRB. Findings and caveats of the study: Any difference in CD8+ T-cell clonality between patients who had rheumatoid arthritis and healthy controls who were age-matched was not statistically significant. The identity of the antigens targeted by the expanded CD8+ clones remained unknown. A single CD8+ clone exceeded 20% of CD8+ cells in 8 of 65 patients.

Germline loops: CDR1 MNHEY, CDR2 SVGAGI. The CDR3 covers 15 residues. V shed 5 bases, J shed 4 bases, and the junction held 3 bases outside the gene matches. Using immunoSEQ multiplex PCR, the repertoire was profiled, and TCRdb retains in-frame clones only, with some absent. Among about 15,000 clones, about four fifths were seen once, and the ten largest hold about 22%. In the case of this clone: Its antigen is currently unknown.

This clonotype was sampled from an adult with rheumatoid arthritis. V gene TRBV6-5 combines with J gene TRBJ1-4; 11 bases line up with TRBD1. The sample was CD8+ T cells sorted from blood. CDR3 in amino acids: CASSRGTGGNEKLFF. CDR3 in DNA: TGTGCCAGCAGTCGAGGGACAGGGGGTAATGAAAAACTGTTTTTT.